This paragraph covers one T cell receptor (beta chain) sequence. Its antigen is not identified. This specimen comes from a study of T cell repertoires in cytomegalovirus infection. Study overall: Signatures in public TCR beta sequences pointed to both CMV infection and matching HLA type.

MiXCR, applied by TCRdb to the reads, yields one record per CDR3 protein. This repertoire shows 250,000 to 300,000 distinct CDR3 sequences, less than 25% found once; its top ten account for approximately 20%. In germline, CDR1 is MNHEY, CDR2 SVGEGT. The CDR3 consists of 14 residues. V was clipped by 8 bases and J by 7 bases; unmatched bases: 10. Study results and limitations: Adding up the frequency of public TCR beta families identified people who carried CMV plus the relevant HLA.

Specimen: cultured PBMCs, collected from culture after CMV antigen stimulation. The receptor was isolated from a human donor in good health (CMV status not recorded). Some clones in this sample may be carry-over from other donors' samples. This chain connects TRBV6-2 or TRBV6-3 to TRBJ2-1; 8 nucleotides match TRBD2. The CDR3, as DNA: TGTGCCAGCGGGGGGGCTAGCGGGTCGAATGAGCAGTTCTTC. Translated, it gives CASGGASGSNEQFF.